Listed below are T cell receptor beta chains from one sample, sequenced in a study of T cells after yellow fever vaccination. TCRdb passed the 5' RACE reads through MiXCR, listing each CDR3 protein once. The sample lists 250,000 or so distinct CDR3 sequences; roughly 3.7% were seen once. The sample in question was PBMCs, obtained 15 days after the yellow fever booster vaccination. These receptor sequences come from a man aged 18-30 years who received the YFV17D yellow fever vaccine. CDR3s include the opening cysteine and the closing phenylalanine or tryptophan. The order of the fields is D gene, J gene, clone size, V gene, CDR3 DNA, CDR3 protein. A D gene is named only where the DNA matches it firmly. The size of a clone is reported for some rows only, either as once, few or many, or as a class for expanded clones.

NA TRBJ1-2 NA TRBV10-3 TGTGCCATCAGAGCAGGGGACCGGATCTATGGCTACACCTTC CAIRAGDRIYGYTF
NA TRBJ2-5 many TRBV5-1 TGCGCCAGCAGCTTGGCGGTAGACACGGTCCAGTACTTC CASSLAVDTVQYF
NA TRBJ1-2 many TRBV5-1 TGCGCCAGCAGCCAAGATGGGGGCGCATCTTACTATGGCTACACCTTC CASSQDGGASYYGYTF
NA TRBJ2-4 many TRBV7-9 TGTGCCAGCAGCCCCCAGGGGGAGGGTCAGTACTTC CASSPQGEGQYF
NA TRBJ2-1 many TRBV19 TGTGCCAGTAGTATAGAAGTCCTCTCACTTTCCTACAATGAGCAGTTCTTC CASSIEVLSLSYNEQFF
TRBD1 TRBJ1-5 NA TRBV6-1 TGTGCCAGCGTGCCCTGTCGACAGGGAAAATATCAGCCCCAGCATTTT CASVPCRQGKYQPQHF
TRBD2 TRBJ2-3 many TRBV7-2 TGTGCCAGCAGCTTAGCGCGGGGGTTCACAGATACGCAGTATTTT CASSLARGFTDTQYF
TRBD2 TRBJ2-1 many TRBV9 TGTGCCAGCAGCGTTGCAGCGGGGGGGCCAAATAGAATCAATGAGCAGTTCTTC CASSVAAGGPNRINEQFF
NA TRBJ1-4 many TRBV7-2 TGTGCCAGCAGCTTAGCAGGGATTGCTAATGAAAAACTGTTTTTT CASSLAGIANEKLFF
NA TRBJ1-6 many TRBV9 TGTGCCAGCACGCGGCAGCCAAATTCACCCCTCCACTTT CASTRQPNSPLHF
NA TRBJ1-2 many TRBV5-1 TGCGCCAGCAGCTTGGCCTTGGGAGGGGGGACTGTCGGCTATGGCTACACCTTC CASSLALGGGTVGYGYTF
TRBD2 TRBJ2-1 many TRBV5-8 TGTGCCAGCAGCTTGGCCCTAGCGGGAGTCTACAATGAGCAGTTCTTC CASSLALAGVYNEQFF
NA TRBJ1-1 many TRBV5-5 TGTGCCAGCAGCTCCCTCCCGGGGGCTGAAGCTTTCTTT CASSSLPGAEAFF
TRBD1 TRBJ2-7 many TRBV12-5 TGTGCTAGTGGTTTGATCTGGACAGGGGCCTCCTACGAGCAGTACTTC CASGLIWTGASYEQYF
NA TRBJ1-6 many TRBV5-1 TGCGCCAGCAGCCTGGCTGGGGTTGGTTCACCCCTCCACTTT CASSLAGVGSPLHF
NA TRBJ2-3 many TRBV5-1 TGCGCCAGCAAACACGGGGGACGCACAGATACGCAGTATTTT CASKHGGRTDTQYF
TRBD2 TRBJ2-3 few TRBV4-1 TGCGCCAGCAGACCTCCACTGACTAGCGGGGGGGCCCACACAGATACGCAGTATTTT CASRPPLTSGGAHTDTQYF
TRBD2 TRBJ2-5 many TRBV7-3 TGTGCCAGCAGCCCGCAGACTAGCGGGGGGGCTAGGTCTTCGGAGACCCAGTACTTC CASSPQTSGGARSSETQYF
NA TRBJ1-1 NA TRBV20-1 TGCAGTGCTAGAGATCGGCGGGGAGACACTGAAGCTTTCTTT CSARDRRGDTEAFF
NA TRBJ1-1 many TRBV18 TGTGCCAGCGCCCGCTTCGAGGGAGACGGCACTGAAGCTTTCTTT CASARFEGDGTEAFF
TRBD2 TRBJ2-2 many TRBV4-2 TGTGCCAGCAGCCAAGATCTGGTGGGGAGGGAGGCCGGGGAGCTGTTTTTT CASSQDLVGREAGELFF
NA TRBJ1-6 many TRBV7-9 TGTGCCAGCGACACGGGGGGGAGTCGGTCACCCCTCCACTTT CASDTGGSRSPLHF
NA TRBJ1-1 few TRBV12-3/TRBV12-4 TGTGCCAGCAGTTTGCAGGCGTCTGAAGCTTTCTTT CASSLQASEAFF
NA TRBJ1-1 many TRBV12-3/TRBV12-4 TGTGCCAGCAGGACTTCAATGGAAGGAACTGAAGCTTTCTTT CASRTSMEGTEAFF
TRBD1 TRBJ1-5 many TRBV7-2 TGTGCCAGCAGCCGTAGATCGGGACAGGGTTCGCAGCCCCAGCATTTT CASSRRSGQGSQPQHF
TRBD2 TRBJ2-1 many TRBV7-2 TGTGCCAGCAGCTTAGTAGCGGGGTGGGATGAGCAGTTCTTC CASSLVAGWDEQFF
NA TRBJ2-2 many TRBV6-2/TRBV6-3 TGTGCCAGCAGTTACACCTACACCGGGGAGCTGTTTTTT CASSYTYTGELFF
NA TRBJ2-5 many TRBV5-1 TGCGCCAGCAGCTTGGATAGGTGGGCACATCAAGAGACCCAGTACTTC CASSLDRWAHQETQYF
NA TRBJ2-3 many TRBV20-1 TGCAGTGCTAGGGTCTCAGGGACAGATACGCAGTATTTT CSARVSGTDTQYF
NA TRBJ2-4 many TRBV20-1 TGCAGTGCTAGGGAGGATATCATTCAGTACTTC CSAREDIIQYF
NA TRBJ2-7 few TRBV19 TGTGCCAGTAGTAGCGGTCTTACAGATAGGGAGCAGTACTTC CASSSGLTDREQYF
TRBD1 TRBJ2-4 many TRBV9 TGTGCCAGCAGCGTCGCAGGGGGAGCCAAAAACATTCAGTACTTC CASSVAGGAKNIQYF
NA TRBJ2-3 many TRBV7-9 TGTGCCAGCAGCCCAGGGGGGCCTCGAACAGATACGCAGTATTTT CASSPGGPRTDTQYF
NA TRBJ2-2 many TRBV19 TGTGCCAGTCGACGGCAGTCGAACACCGGGGAGCTGTTTTTT CASRRQSNTGELFF
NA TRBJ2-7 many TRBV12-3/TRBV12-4 TGTGCCAGCAGTTTGAGTTTCTCTCGGAGCTCCTACGAGCAGTACTTC CASSLSFSRSSYEQYF
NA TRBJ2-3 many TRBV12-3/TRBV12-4 TGTGCCAGCAGTTTTAGCGCAGATACGCAGTATTTT CASSFSADTQYF
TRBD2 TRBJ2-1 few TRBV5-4 TGTGCCAGCAGCTTTAGCGGGGGGGTCTCCTACAATGAGCAGTTCTTC CASSFSGGVSYNEQFF
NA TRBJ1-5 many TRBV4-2 TGTGCCAGCAGCCAAGGCGGGTTAAGCAATCAGCCCCAGCATTTT CASSQGGLSNQPQHF
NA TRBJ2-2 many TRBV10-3 TGTGCCGTTGGGGGCACGGGCGCGAACACCGGGGAGCTGTTTTTT CAVGGTGANTGELFF
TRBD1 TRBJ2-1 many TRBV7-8 TGTGCCAGCAGCTTACAACGGGACAGCTCCTACAATGAGCAGTTCTTC CASSLQRDSSYNEQFF
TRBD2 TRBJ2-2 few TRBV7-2 TGTGCCAGCAGCTTAGTTCGGGGGGGAAACACCGGGGAGCTGTTTTTT CASSLVRGGNTGELFF
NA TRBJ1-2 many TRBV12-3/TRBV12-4 TGTGCCAGCAAACCTTGGGGAATCGTTAATGGCTACACCTTC CASKPWGIVNGYTF
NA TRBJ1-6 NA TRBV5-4 TGTGCCAGCAGCTTCTCGGTCAGGGAAAATTCACCCCTCCACTTT CASSFSVRENSPLHF
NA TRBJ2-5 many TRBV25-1 TGTGCCAGCAGTGTTCAGGGCCGTGGCGAGACCCAGTACTTC CASSVQGRGETQYF
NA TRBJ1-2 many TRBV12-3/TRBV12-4 TGTGCCAGCAGTTTTTCGACAGGACGCTACACCTTC CASSFSTGRYTF